This T cell receptor (beta chain) was found in a study of vaccination and CD4 T cells after COVID-19. Study information: At a median around 65 days (range 14 to 241) after dose two, post-vaccine samples were obtained.

Sequenced with the Oncomine TCR Beta short-read assay was DNA taken from cultured CD4+ T cells. TCRdb re-called the PCR reads through MiXCR, storing one row per CDR3 protein. The table lists approximately 10,000 distinct CDR3 sequences, around a third of them singletons, with less than 35% in the top ten. Concerning this clonotype: Its antigen is not identified.

The germline V and J ends were trimmed by 2 bases and 6 bases, with 4 bases remaining between them. The CDR3 totals 12 residues. Sample treatment: roughly 10-day PBMC culture with coronavirus spike peptide pools or control peptides (ViraFEST assay). One should note that the unexposed donor's CD4+ T cells were collected before the COVID-19 pandemic (2011-2018). The rearrangement uses TRBV12-3 or TRBV12-4 and TRBJ2-2, with no clear D. This receptor was taken from a human donor in good health. The specimen sequenced was CD4+ T cells from blood, cultured in vitro. The CDR3 DNA reads TGTGCCAGCAGTTTAAGGGCCGGGGAGCTGTTTTTT. Protein sequence: CASSLRAGELFF.